A single sample gave rise to the 21 T cell receptor beta chains below, sequenced in a study of Graves' ophthalmopathy and Graves' hyperthyroidism. Amplification from RNA transcripts yielded the TCR beta CDR3 regions. Investigators did first-round RT-PCR with HTBI primers, then second-round multiplex PCR. TCRdb re-called the multiplex PCR reads with MiXCR, one entry per CDR3 protein. The table includes around 1.1 million distinct CDR3 sequences, roughly two fifths detected once. Sequencing used peripheral blood or thyroid tissue (not recorded which). These TCRs come from an adult man with Graves' hyperthyroidism.

In this sample, this clonotype turned up many times. The chain is built from TRBV14 and TRBJ2-5, with TRBD1 matching 9 bases. The CDR3 consists of 17 residues. Trimming cost V 0 bases and J 5 bases; bases outside gene matches: 10. Germline CDR1 and CDR2: SGHDN and FVKESK. CDR3 sequence: CASSQDLSGQGRETQYF. The DNA for the CDR3 is TGTGCCAGCAGCCAAGATCTTAGTGGACAGGGGCGGGAGACCCAGTACTTC.

The rearrangement links TRBV25-1 to TRBJ2-5; no firm D call. CDR1 is MGHDK and CDR2 is SYGVNS in the germline V gene. The CDR3 loop spans 15 amino acids. V lost 2 bases and J 2 bases, leaving 12 bases between the germline ends. The CDR3 DNA reads TGTGCCAGCAGTGAACCGAAGGTAGGACAAGAGACCCAGTACTTC. It is translated as CASSEPKVGQETQYF.

This rearrangement joins TRBV10-3 to TRBJ2-3, with 10 bases lining up with TRBD2. The CDR3 is 14 residues long. Germline CDR1 reads ENHRY; CDR2 reads SYGVKD. The V segment lost 8 bases and the J segment 3 bases; nucleotides outside the gene matches: 5. In nucleotides, the CDR3 is TGTGCCATCGGGGGGGGACTAGCGACAGATACGCAGTATTTT. Translating it yields CAIGGGLATDTQYF.

Comments on this clonotype: A read error may explain this, as a much larger clone is one base away. The chain carries TRBV10-3 and TRBJ1-6; D might be TRBD1 (5 bases). The CDR3 is 16 amino acids. The germline gives CDR1 ENHRY, CDR2 SYGVKD. V lost 5 bases, J lost 7 bases, and 18 bases lay in between. The CDR3 region is CAISYSEGSANSPLHF. The CDR3 nucleotides read TGTGCCATCAGTTACTCGGAGGGGAGTGCAAATTCACCCCTCCACTTT.

This clonotype was counted only a few times. This chain connects TRBV28 to TRBJ1-1; the D gene is possibly TRBD1 (5 bases). The germline V and J ends were trimmed by 3 bases and 1 base, with 18 bases remaining between them. Germline CDR1 and CDR2: MDHEN and SYDVKM. The CDR3 length is 17 residues. CDR3 in DNA: TGTGCCAGCAGTTTTCTGGGGGAGAGGGGTTGGAACACTGAAGCTTTCTTT. This sequence encodes CASSFLGERGWNTEAFF. Using reference TRBV28 and TRBJ1-1 for the parts outside the CDR3, the full variable domain is DVKVTQSSRYLVKRTGEKVFLECVQDMDHENMFWYRQDPGLGLRLIYFSYDVKMKEKGDIPEGYSVSREKKERFSLILESASTNQTSMYLCASSFLGERGWNTEAFFGQGTRLTVV.

CDR3 sequence: CSVRPRRANEAFF. CDR3 DNA sequence: TGCAGCGTTCGTCCCCGCCGCGCGAATGAAGCTTTCTTT. The chain employs TRBV29-1 and TRBJ1-1; no definite D call. CDR3 length equals 13 residues. Germline CDR1 is SQVTM and CDR2 is ANQGSEA. The V and J ends lost 5 bases and 7 bases respectively, with 17 bases between them.

The chain employs TRBV7-6 and TRBJ1-1; D is perhaps TRBD1 (5 bases). Between the trimmed V and J ends, which lost 7 bases and 1 base, there was a span of 13 bases. The germline V gene has CDR1 SGHVS and CDR2 FNYEAQ. The CDR3 runs to 14 residues. The CDR3 loop is CASTDTGTNTEAFF. The CDR3 nucleotides are TGTGCCAGCACCGACACCGGGACGAACACTGAAGCTTTCTTT.

A few counts support this clonotype. The rearrangement uses TRBV9 and TRBJ1-3; possibly TRBD1 for D (6 bases). CDR3 length equals 14 residues. Trimming cost V 3 bases and J 4 bases, with 11 bases left between them. CDR1 and CDR2 (germline): SGDLS, YYNGEE. CDR3 amino acids: CASSDDRRGNTIYF. The CDR3 DNA follows: TGTGCCAGCAGCGACGACAGGCGGGGAAACACCATATATTTT.

This clonotype was detected many times. The chain combines TRBV9 with TRBJ1-1; D uncertain. Germline CDR1 and CDR2: SGDLS and YYNGEE. CDR3 length: 13 amino acids. Trimming shortened V by 3 bases and J by 1 base, and 7 bases separated the two germline ends. The CDR3 DNA follows: TGTGCCAGCAGCGCCATTGGGAACACTGAAGCTTTCTTT. This gives the protein CASSAIGNTEAFF.

This clonotype occurred many times. The rearrangement joins TRBV7-2 to TRBJ2-7; D is undetermined. In germline, CDR1 is SGHTA, CDR2 FQGNSA. This CDR3 is 14 amino acids long. With 0 bases removed from V and 0 bases from J, the gap between germline ends came to 6 bases. The CDR3 DNA follows: TGTGCCAGCAGCTTAGCCAGTTACTCCTACGAGCAGTACTTC. Its protein product is CASSLASYSYEQYF.

V and J are TRBV7-8 and TRBJ2-7; 9 nucleotides align to TRBD2. Germline V lookup: CDR1 SGHVS, CDR2 FQNEAQ. V trimming: 1 base; J trimming: 5 bases; junction bases outside the gene matches: 6. The CDR3 totals 15 residues. The CDR3 reads CASSLEPAGGHEQYF. In nucleotides, the CDR3 is TGTGCCAGCAGCTTAGAGCCAGCGGGAGGACACGAGCAGTACTTC.

The CDR3 loop reads CASSPPGQKGEQYF. The DNA of the CDR3 is TGTGCCAGCAGCCCCCCGGGACAGAAAGGGGAGCAGTACTTC. The V call is TRBV13, the J call TRBJ2-7; the match to TRBD1 covers 7 bases. The CDR3 extends over 14 amino acids. CDR1 and CDR2 from the germline V gene are PRHDT and FYEKMQ (reference sequence). The J segment lost 7 bases and the V segment lost 5 bases, leaving 11 bases of the junction unmatched.

This clonotype was counted a few times. The chain is built from TRBV14 and TRBJ1-1; weak D call: TRBD1 (5 bases). Germline V CDR1 and CDR2: SGHDN, FVKESK. The CDR3 loop spans 15 amino acids. The V end lost 0 bases, the J end lost 1 base, and 9 bases lay between the germline ends. The CDR3 loop is CASSQDLQGNTEAFF. The CDR3 DNA follows: TGTGCCAGCAGCCAAGATCTCCAGGGGAACACTGAAGCTTTCTTT.

This clonotype was picked up many times. The chain carries TRBV29-1 and TRBJ1-1; D is undetermined. The germline V gene has CDR1 SQVTM and CDR2 ANQGSEA. The CDR3 length is 12 residues. V was pared by 5 bases and J by 4 bases, with 11 bases between. Here the CDR3 DNA reads TGCAGCGTTCGTAATACTCGCACTGAAGCTTTCTTT. Its translation is CSVRNTRTEAFF.

This clonotype was recorded many times. The V and J genes are TRBV20-1 and TRBJ2-5; D may be TRBD1 (6 bases). CDR3 length: 13 residues. V was pared by 7 bases and J by 0 bases, with 12 bases between. The germline gives CDR1 DFQATT, CDR2 SNEGSKA (reference sequence). The CDR3 loop is CSGNTGYQETQYF. As DNA, the CDR3 is TGCAGTGGAAACACAGGGTACCAAGAGACCCAGTACTTC.

This chain connects TRBV7-8 to TRBJ2-7; weak D call: TRBD1 (5 bases). CDR1 is SGHVS, CDR2 FQNEAQ, per germline. The ends were cut back, 1 base at V and 3 bases at J, with 16 bases in the middle. This CDR3 has 16 residues. CDR3 protein: CASSLVPGRANYEQYF. DNA for the CDR3: TGTGCCAGCAGCTTAGTACCCGGCAGGGCCAACTACGAGCAGTACTTC.

This clonotype appeared many times. This chain connects TRBV15 to TRBJ2-2, with D unresolved. Germline V lookup: CDR1 LNHNV, CDR2 YYDKDF (reference sequence). CDR3 length: 15 residues. Trimming took off 0 bases at V and 0 bases at J, with 5 bases between the two ends. The CDR3 region has the DNA TGTGCCACCAGCAGAGATTTCACGAACACCGGGGAGCTGTTTTTT. It is translated as CATSRDFTNTGELFF.

The sample holds many counts of this clonotype. The chain couples TRBV11-2 to TRBJ2-2; 10 bases fit TRBD1. J lost 3 bases, V lost 5 bases, and 3 bases had no gene match. Per germline, CDR1 SGHAT and CDR2 FQNNGV. The CDR3 is 15 amino acids. In DNA, the CDR3 is TGTGCCAGCAGCCGGACAGGGGGAGACACCGGGGAGCTGTTTTTT. Amino acids: CASSRTGGDTGELFF.

In its sample, this clonotype was seen many times. The chain recombines TRBV7-2 with TRBJ2-5; no clear D. The CDR3 contains 14 residues. Germline-derived CDR1 and CDR2 are SGHTA and FQGNSA. V gave up 4 bases and J gave up 2 bases, with 11 bases separating them. The chain's CDR3 is CASSSTLSQETQYF. Written as DNA, the CDR3 is TGTGCCAGCAGCTCAACTCTGAGTCAAGAGACCCAGTACTTC. Full variable domain (remainder filled in from reference TRBV7-2 and TRBJ2-5): GAGVSQSPSNKVTEKGKDVELRCDPISGHTALYWYRQSLGQGLEFLIYFQGNSAPDKSGLPSDRFSAERTGGSVSTLTIQRTQQEDSAVYLCASSSTLSQETQYFGPGTRLLVL.

This clonotype showed up many times. The chain uses TRBV7-6 and TRBJ1-1; TRBD1 matches at 7 bases. CDR1 and CDR2 (germline): SGHVS, FNYEAQ. The CDR3 sequence is 16 residues long. The V and J ends lost 5 bases and 5 bases, in that order; junction bases with no gene match: 14. This CDR3 is CASSPPQGETGTEAFF. The CDR3 bases are TGTGCCAGCAGCCCCCCGCAGGGGGAGACGGGGACTGAAGCTTTCTTT.

This clonotype was observed a single time. The gene calls are TRBV29-1 and TRBJ1-3; 7 nucleotides align to TRBD1. The CDR3 runs to 14 residues. Germline assignment: CDR1 SQVTM and CDR2 ANQGSEA. The chain's CDR3 is CTASTGNSGNTIYF. The DNA of the CDR3 is TGCACCGCTTCGACAGGGAACTCTGGAAACACCATATATTTT.